Listed below are T cell receptor beta chains from one sample, sequenced in a study of regulatory T cells in long-lasting Graves disease. One entry per CDR3 protein results from TCRdb running MiXCR on the multiplex PCR reads. The data hold 580,000 or so distinct CDR3 sequences, with 16% observed a single time. The same specimen was also included in a second study, on T cells in Graves' hyperthyroidism and ophthalmopathy.

This material consisted of peripheral blood mononuclear cells (PBMCs), taken at new diagnosis, from a patient treated with antithyroid drugs. The receptors derive from a man in his late teens or twenties with Graves disease. Both conserved end residues are part of each CDR3. Clone size is given for some rows only: seen once, a few or many times, or a class if the clone is expanded.

CDR3 length | clone size | V gene | CDR3 protein
15 | - | TRBV6-2/TRBV6-3 | CASSEVGQSNQPQHF
17 | - | TRBV9 | CASSVEVSGTGINEQFF
15 | - | TRBV30 | CAWTPLGGPQETQYF
14 | - | TRBV9 | CASSARQTNTGAFF
14 | few | TRBV30 | CAWSQTGGGRIAFF
14 | - | TRBV2 | CASSEDRATGELFF
13 | - | TRBV19 | CASSLFDNTEAFF
14 | many | TRBV6-5 | CASRSRDWNQPQHF
12 | many | TRBV7-8 | CASSPQDYEQYF
14 | few | TRBV30 | CAWSPGRANQPQHF
16 | few | TRBV6-2/TRBV6-3 | CATYTNSGQGGNEQFF
14 | once | TRBV6-1 | CASRLDALNTEAFF
16 | - | TRBV6-1 | CASYPVGLPAYNEQFF
15 | - | TRBV13 | CASSSLGGASSPLHF
15 | many | TRBV3-1 | CASSPTGINPLEQYF
15 | many | TRBV2 | CASSDVRDGYYGYTF